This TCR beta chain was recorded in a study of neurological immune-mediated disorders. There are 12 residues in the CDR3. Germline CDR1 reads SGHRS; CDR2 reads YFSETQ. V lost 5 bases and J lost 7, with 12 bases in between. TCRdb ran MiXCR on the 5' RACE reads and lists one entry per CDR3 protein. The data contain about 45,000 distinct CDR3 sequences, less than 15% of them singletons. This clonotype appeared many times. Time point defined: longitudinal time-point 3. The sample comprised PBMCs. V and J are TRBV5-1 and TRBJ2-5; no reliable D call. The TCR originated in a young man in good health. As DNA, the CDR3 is TGCGCCAGCAGATCTGATGCGCCGACCCAGTACTTC. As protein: CASRSDAPTQYF.